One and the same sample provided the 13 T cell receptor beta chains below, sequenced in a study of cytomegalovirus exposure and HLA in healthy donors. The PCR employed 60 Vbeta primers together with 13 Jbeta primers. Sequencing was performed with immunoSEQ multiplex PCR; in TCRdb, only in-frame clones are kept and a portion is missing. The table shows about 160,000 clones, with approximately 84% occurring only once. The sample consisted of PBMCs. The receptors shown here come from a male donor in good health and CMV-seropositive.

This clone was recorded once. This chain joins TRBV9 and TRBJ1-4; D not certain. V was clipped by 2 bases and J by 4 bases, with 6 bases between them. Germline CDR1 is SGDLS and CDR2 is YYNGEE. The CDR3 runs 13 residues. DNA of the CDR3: TGTGCCAGCAGCGTTCGGTTTAATGAAAAACTGTTTTTT. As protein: CASSVRFNEKLFF.

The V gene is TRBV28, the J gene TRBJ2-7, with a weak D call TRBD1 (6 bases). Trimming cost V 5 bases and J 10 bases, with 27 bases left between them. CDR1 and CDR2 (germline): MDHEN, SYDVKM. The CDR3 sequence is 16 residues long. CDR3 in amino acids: CASSPWDGAYRVEQYF. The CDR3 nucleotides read TGTGCCAGCAGTCCATGGGATGGGGCCTACAGGGTGGAACAGTACTTC.

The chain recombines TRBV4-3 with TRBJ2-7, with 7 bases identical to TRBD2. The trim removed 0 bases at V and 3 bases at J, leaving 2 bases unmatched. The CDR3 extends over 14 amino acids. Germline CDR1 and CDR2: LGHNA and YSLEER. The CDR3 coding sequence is TGCGCCAGCAGCCAAGAGGGGGGGTACTACGAGCAGTACTTC. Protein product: CASSQEGGYYEQYF.

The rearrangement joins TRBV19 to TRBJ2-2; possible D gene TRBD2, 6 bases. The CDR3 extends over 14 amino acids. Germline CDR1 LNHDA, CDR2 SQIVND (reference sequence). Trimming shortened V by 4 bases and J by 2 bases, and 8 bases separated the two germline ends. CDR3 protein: CASSRDFNTGELFF. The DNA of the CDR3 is TGTGCCAGTAGTAGGGACTTTAACACCGGGGAGCTGTTTTTT.

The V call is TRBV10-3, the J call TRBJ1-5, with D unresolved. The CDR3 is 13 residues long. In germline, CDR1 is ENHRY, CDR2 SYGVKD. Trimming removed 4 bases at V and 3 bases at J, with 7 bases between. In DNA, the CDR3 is TGTGCCATCAGTGGAGGAGACAATCAGCCCCAGCATTTT. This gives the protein CAISGGDNQPQHF.

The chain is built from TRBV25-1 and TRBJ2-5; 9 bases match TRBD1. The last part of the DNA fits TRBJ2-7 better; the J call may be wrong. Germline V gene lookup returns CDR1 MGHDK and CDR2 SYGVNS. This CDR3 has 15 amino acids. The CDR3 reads CASSHGTGSSYEQYF. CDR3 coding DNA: TGTGCCAGCAGTCACGGGACAGGGAGCTCCTACGAGCAGTACTTC.

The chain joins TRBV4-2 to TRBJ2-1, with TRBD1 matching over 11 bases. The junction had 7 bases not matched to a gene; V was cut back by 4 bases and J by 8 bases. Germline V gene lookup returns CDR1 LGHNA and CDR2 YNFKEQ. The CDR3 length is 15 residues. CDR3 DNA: TGTGCCAGCAGCCCCGGGACAGGGGGTTGGCATGAGCAGTTCTTC. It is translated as CASSPGTGGWHEQFF.

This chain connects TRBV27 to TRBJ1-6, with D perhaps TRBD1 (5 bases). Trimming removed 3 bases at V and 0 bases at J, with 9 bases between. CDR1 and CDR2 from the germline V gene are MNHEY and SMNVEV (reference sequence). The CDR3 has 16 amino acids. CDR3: CASSLGQSSYNSPLHF. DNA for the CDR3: TGTGCCAGCAGTTTGGGGCAGAGCTCCTATAATTCACCCCTCCACTTT.

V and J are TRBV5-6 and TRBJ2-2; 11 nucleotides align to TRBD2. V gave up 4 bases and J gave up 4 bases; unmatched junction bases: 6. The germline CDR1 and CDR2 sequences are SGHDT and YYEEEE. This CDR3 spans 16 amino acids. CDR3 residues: CASSTLAGGPTGELFF. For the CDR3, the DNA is TGTGCCAGCAGCACCCTAGCGGGAGGACCCACCGGGGAGCTGTTTTTT.

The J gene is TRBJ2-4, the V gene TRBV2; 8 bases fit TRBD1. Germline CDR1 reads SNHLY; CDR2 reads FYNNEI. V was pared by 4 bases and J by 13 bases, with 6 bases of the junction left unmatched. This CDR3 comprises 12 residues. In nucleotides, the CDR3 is TGTGCCAGCAGTGGTCCCAGGGACAGGCAGTACTTC. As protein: CASSGPRDRQYF. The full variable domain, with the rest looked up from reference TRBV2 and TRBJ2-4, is EPEVTQTPSHQVTQMGQEVILRCVPISNHLYFYWYRQILGQKVEFLVSFYNNEISEKSEIFDDQFSVERPDGSNFTLKIRSTKLEDSAMYFCASSGPRDRQYFGAGTRLSVL.

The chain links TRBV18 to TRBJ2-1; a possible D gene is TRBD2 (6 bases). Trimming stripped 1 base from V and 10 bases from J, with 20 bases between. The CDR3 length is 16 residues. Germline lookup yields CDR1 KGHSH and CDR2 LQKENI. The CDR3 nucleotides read TGTGCCAGCTCACCACGGGACTCCCCTCGTTCAGAAGAGCAGTTCTTC. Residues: CASSPRDSPRSEEQFF.

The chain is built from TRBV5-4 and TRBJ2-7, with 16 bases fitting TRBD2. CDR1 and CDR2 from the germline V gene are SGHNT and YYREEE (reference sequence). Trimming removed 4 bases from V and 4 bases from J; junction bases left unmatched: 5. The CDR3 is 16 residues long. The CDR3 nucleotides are TGTGCCAGCAGCACCGGGACTAGCGGGAGGGTTTACGAGCAGTACTTC. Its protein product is CASSTGTSGRVYEQYF. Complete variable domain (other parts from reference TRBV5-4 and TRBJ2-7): ETGVTQSPTHLIKTRGQQVTLRCSSQSGHNTVSWYQQALGQGPQFIFQYYREEENGRGNFPPRFSGLQFPNYSSELNVNALELDDSALYLCASSTGTSGRVYEQYFGPGTRLTVT.

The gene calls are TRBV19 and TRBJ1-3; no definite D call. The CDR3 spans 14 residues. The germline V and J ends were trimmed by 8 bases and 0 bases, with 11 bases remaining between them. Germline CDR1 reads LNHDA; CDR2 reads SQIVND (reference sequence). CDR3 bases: TGTGCCAGTGTAAAGAGGGACTCTGGAAACACCATATATTTT. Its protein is CASVKRDSGNTIYF.